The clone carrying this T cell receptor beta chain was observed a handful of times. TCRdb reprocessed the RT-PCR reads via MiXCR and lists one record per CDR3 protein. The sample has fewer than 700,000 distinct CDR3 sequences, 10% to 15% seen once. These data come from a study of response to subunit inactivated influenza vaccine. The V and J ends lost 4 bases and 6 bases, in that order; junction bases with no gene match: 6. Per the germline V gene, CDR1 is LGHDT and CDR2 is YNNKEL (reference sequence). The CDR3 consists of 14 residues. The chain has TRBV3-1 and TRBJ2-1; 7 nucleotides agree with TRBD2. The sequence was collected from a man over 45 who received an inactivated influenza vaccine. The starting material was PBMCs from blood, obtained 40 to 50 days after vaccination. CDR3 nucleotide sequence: TGTGCCAGCAGCCCCGGGACTACGATCAATGAGCAGTTCTTC. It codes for CASSPGTTINEQFF.